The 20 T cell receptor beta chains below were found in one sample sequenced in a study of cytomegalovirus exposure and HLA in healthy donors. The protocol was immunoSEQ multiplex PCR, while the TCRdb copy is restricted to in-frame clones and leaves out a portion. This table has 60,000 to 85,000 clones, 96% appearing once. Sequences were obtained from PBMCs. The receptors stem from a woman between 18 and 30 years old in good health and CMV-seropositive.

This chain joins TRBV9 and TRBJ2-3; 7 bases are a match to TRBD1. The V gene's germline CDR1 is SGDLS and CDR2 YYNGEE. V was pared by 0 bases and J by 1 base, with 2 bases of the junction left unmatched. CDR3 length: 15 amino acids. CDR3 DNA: TGTGCCAGCAGCGTAGAGGGGGCAGGCACAGATACGCAGTATTTT. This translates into CASSVEGAGTDTQYF.

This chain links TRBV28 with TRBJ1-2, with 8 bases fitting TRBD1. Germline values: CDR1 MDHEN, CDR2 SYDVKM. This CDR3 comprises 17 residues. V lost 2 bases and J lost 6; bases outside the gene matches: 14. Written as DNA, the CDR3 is TGTGCCAGCAGTTTACATTGGCAGGGGGCGCCTGCGGATGGCTACACCTTC. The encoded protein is CASSLHWQGAPADGYTF.

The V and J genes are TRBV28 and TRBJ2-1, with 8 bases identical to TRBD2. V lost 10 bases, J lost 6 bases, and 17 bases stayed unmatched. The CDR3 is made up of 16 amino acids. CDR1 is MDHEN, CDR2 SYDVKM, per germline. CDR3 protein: CATSRSGLAGSNEQFF. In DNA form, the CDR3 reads TGTGCCACCTCGAGGTCGGGCCTAGCGGGTTCCAATGAGCAGTTCTTC.

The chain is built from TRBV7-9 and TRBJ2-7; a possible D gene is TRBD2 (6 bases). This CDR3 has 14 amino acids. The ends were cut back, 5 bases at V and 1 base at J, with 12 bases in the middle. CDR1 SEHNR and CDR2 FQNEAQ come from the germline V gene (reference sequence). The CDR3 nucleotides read TGTGCCAGCAGCCGGACCGGGGGTTCCTACGAGCAGTACTTC. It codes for CASSRTGGSYEQYF.

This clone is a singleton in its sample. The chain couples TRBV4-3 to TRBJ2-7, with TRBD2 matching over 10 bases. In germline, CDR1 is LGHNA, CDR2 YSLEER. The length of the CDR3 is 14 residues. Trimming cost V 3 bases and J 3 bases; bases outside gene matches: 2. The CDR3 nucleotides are TGCGCCAGCAGCCAGGGACTAGCGAGCTACGAGCAGTACTTC. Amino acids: CASSQGLASYEQYF.

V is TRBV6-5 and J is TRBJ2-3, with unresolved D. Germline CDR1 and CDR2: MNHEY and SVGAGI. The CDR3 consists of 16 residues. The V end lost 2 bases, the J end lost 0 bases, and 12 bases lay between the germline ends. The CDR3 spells CASSYRAPSSTDTQYF. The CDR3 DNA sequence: TGTGCCAGCAGTTACCGAGCGCCTTCTAGCACAGATACGCAGTATTTT.

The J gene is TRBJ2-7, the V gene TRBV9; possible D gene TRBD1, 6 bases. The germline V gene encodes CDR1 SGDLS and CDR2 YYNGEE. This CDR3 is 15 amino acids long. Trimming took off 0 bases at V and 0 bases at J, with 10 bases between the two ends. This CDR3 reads CASSVGQDLSYEQYF. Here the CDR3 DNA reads TGTGCCAGCAGCGTAGGACAGGATCTCTCCTACGAGCAGTACTTC.

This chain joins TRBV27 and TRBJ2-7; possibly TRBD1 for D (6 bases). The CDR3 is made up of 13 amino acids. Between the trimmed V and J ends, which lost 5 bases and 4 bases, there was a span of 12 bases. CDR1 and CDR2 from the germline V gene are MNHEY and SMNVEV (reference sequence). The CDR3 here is CASSRQATYEQYF. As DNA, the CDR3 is TGTGCCAGCAGTAGACAGGCCACATACGAGCAGTACTTC.

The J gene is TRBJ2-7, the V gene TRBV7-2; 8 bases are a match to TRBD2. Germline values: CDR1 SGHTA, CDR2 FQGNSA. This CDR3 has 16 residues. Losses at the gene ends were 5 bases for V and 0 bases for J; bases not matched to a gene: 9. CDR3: CASSQPTSGSSYEQYF. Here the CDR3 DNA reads TGTGCCAGCAGCCAACCAACAAGCGGGAGCTCCTACGAGCAGTACTTC.

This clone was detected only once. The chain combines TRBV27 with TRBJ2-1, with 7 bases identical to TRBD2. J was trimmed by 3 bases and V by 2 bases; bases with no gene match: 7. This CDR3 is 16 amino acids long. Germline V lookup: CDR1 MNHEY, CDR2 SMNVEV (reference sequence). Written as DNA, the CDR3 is TGTGCCAGCAGTTTAGCTATGGAGCGGGGCTACAATGAGCAGTTCTTC. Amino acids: CASSLAMERGYNEQFF.

The CDR3 region has the DNA TGCGCCAGCAGCCAAGAACCCGGGACTACTCGCGAGCAGTACTTC. It encodes CASSQEPGTTREQYF. The V gene is TRBV4-3, the J gene TRBJ2-7, with 7 bases matching TRBD2. From germline, CDR1 is LGHNA and CDR2 YSLEER. This CDR3 region has 15 residues. J was trimmed by 6 bases and V by 0 bases; bases with no gene match: 8.

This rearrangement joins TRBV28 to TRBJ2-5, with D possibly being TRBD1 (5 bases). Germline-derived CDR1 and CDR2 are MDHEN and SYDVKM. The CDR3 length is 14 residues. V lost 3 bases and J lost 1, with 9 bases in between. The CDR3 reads CASSFAGFQETQYF. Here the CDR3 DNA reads TGTGCCAGCAGTTTTGCAGGGTTCCAAGAGACCCAGTACTTC.

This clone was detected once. CDR3 nucleotide sequence: TGTGCCAGCAGTAAAGGACTAGCGGGAGGGATAAACATTCAGTACTTC. Protein product: CASSKGLAGGINIQYF. The gene calls are TRBV28 and TRBJ2-4, with TRBD2 matching over 15 bases. V lost 5 bases to trimming and J lost 6 bases; unmatched junction nucleotides: 5. Germline V gene lookup returns CDR1 MDHEN and CDR2 SYDVKM. The CDR3 covers 16 residues. Together with reference TRBV28 and TRBJ2-4, the CDR3 gives the full variable domain: DVKVTQSSRYLVKRTGEKVFLECVQDMDHENMFWYRQDPGLGLRLIYFSYDVKMKEKGDIPEGYSVSREKKERFSLILESASTNQTSMYLCASSKGLAGGINIQYFGAGTRLSVL.

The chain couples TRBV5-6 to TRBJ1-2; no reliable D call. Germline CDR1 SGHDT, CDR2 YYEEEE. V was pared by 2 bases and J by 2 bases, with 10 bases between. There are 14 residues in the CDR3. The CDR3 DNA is TGTGCCAGCAGCTTTTGGGAGGGCAACTATGGCTACACCTTC. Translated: CASSFWEGNYGYTF.

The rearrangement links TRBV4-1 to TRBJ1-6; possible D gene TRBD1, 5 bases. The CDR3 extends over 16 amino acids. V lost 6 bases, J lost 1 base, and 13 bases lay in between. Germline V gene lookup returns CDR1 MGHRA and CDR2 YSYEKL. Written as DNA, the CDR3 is TGCGCCAGCAGACCAGACAGCTTATCCTATAATTCACCCCTCCACTTT. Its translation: CASRPDSLSYNSPLHF.

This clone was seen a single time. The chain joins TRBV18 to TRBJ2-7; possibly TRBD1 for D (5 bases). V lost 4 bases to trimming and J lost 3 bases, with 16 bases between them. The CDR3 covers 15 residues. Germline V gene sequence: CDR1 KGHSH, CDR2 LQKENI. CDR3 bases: TGTGCCAGCTCACAAAACTACCCAGGGCTCTACGAGCAGTACTTC. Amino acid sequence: CASSQNYPGLYEQYF.

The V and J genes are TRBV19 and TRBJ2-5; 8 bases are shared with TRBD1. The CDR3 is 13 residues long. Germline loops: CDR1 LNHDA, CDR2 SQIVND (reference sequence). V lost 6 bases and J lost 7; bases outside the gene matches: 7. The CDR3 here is CASSATGAGTQYF. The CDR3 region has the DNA TGTGCCAGTAGCGCGACAGGGGCAGGGACCCAGTACTTC.

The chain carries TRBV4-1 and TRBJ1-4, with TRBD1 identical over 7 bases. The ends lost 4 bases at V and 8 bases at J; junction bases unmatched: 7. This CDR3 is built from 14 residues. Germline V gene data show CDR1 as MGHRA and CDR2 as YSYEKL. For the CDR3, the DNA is TGCGCCAGCAGCCCCAGGGGGTTGAAGGAAAAACTGTTTTTT. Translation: CASSPRGLKEKLFF.

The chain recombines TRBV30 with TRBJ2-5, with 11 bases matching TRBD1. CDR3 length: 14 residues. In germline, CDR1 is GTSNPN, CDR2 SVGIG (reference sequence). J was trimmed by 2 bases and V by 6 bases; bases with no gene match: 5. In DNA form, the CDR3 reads TGTGCCTGCAAGGACAGGGGGCCGCAAGAGACCCAGTACTTC. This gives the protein CACKDRGPQETQYF.

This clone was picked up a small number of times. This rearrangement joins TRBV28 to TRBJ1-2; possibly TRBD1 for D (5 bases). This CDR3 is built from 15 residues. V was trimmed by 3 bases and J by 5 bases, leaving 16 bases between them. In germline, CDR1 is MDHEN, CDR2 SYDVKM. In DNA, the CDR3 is TGTGCCAGCAGTTTTCTATCCGCTCGGACATATGGCTACACCTTC. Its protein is CASSFLSARTYGYTF.